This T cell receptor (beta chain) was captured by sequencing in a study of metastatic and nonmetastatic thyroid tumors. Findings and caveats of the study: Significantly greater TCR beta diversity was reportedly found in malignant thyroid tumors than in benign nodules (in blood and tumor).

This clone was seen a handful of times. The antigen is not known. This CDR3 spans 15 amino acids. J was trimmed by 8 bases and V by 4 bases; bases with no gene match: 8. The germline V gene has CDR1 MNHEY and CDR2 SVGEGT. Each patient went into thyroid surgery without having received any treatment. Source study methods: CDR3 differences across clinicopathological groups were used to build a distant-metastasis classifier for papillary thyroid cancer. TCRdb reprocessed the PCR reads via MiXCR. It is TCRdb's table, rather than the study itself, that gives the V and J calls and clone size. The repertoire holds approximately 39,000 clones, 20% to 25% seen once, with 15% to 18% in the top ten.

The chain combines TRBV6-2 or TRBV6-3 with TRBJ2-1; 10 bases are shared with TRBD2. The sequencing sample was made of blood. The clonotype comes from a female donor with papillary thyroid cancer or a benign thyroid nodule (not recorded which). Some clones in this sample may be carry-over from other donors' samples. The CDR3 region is CASSSPAGGHDEQFF. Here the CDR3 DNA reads TGTGCCAGCAGTTCTCCAGCGGGAGGGCACGATGAGCAGTTCTTC.